This T cell receptor beta chain was sequenced during a study of Graves' ophthalmopathy and Graves' hyperthyroidism (dated by TCRdb to between 2017 and 2018). Study-level background: Peripheral blood was collected at initial diagnosis, before any treatment. The study used TCR beta repertoire signatures to distinguish Graves' ophthalmopathy from Graves' hyperthyroidism and to predict progression to ophthalmopathy. In total, under 150 blood samples were TCR-sequenced: approximately 42 ophthalmopathy, 75 hyperthyroidism and some 17 hyperthyroidism-to-ophthalmopathy patients. A discovery set of more than 90 patients (roughly 43 ophthalmopathy, approximately 58 stable hyperthyroidism) was enrolled to explore V-J signatures distinguishing ophthalmopathy from hyperthyroidism. An independent validation cohort was composed of approximately 19 hyperthyroidism patients and 15 to 17 patients who later progressed from hyperthyroidism to ophthalmopathy. In over 5 hyperthyroidism patients, the T-cell repertoire of thyroid tissue was compared with the T-cell repertoire of blood. Once sampling was done, hyperthyroidism patients were given methimazole at a starting dose of 30 mg daily, while ophthalmopathy patients were given high-dose intravenous methylprednisolone. The roughly 91 discovery patients were randomly split 7:3 into training and test sets. Broad study findings and their caveats: In cross-validation, the 13-signature model distinguished ophthalmopathy from stable hyperthyroidism with around 90% sensitivity and approximately 81% specificity, while in the test set the corresponding values were 80% and 75%. No statistical method was used to set the sample size in advance, and the investigators knew which group each participant was assigned to. In validation, the model predicted ophthalmopathy progression with more than 70% sensitivity and approximately 78% specificity; roughly 11 predicted patients were CT-confirmed with GO in a median of around 6 months. Most expanded thyroid clonotypes with frequency above 0.001 were also detected in blood, suggesting blood repertoires may reflect the thyroid immune response.

For repertoire sequencing, the TCR beta CDR3 regions were amplified from RNA transcripts. HTBI primers and the Qiagen OneStep RT-PCR kit were used in a first-round RT-PCR, which was followed by a second-round multiplex PCR, size selection and purification. Libraries were sequenced paired-end with 100 bp reads on an Illumina HiSeq2000. Under the source paper's analysis protocol: SOAPnuke was used to process the reads, removing any read that contained adapters or uncalled bases, had a mean Phred below 15, or lacked an exact match to the constant primer or identifier. High-quality paired reads were merged with COPE v1.2.5. Clonotypes were defined as unique nucleotide sequences and were aligned to IMGT TRB V, D and J references using MiTCR v1.1. Only V-J combinations with frequency above 0.0001 were analysed, covering around 99% of repertoires. For each V-J combination, a TCR clonal expansion and chaos score was defined as the ratio of F50 clonal expansion to chaos observed in the TCRdist matrix. Welch's t-statistics and random forest were used to reduce the features to some 13 V-J combinations, which were then used as input to a naive Bayes classifier. The Morisita-Horn index was used to measure how similar the thyroid and blood repertoires were. The raw public data were reprocessed by TCRdb itself: fastp quality trimming at Q25, MiXCR clonotype calling, in-frame beta chains only. Rows are unified per CDR3 protein, each entry keeping the most common DNA and genes. TCRdb's processing, not the authors', yielded these V and J calls. Present in this sample are more than 150,000 distinct CDR3 sequences, over 35% of which were seen just once. The top ten constitute roughly 5.2% of the sample.

Ophthalmopathy patients had moderately to severely active disease, Clinical Activity Score of at least 3, NOSPECS grade of at least 4, and disease duration under 3 months. Patients with other autoimmune diseases, uncontrolled infections, pregnancy or lactation were excluded from the study. Clinical symptoms, serum thyroxine, TRAb, thyroid ultrasound and orbital computed tomography formed the basis of the diagnosis. PBMCs were isolated from more than 9 ml of fresh peripheral blood by Ficoll-Paque density gradient centrifugation. Trizol reagent was used to extract the total RNA, and its quality was then checked on an Agilent 2100 Bioanalyzer. From cysteine to phenylalanine, the CDR3 is 16 amino acids long. CDR3 DNA only is kept here, 48 bases in frame from base 1. V is shortened by 0 bases, J by 0 bases, and the region joining them spans 14 bases. Based on the germline V gene (reference sequence), the CDR1 and CDR2 sequences are DFQATT and SNEGSKA.

This clonotype was counted ten times or more. What antigen it recognizes has not been identified. It has no much larger one-base neighbor in the sample; base qualities were not kept. This sequence originates from a woman in her 40s with Graves' ophthalmopathy. Donor details come from another sample of the same person, matched by shared clones. The receptor chain draws on TRBV20-1 and TRBJ1-2; the D region possibly corresponds to TRBD1 (5 bases align). Sequenced material: peripheral blood. The bases read TGCAGTGCTAGAGATCCGGGGGAATCAGCTAACTATGGCTACACCTTC. Its translation reads: CSARDPGESANYGYTF.